These 10 T cell receptor beta chains came from one sample sequenced in a study of breast tumors, draining lymph nodes, adjacent tissues. The lymph nodes were axillary draining lymph nodes from breast cancer patients. TCRdb fed the multiplex PCR reads into MiXCR, producing one record per CDR3 protein. The sample holds 150,000 to 200,000 distinct CDR3 sequences; approximately 31% are singletons and the top ten take 4% to 5.5%. Sample: axillary lymph node tissue. These receptors all stem from a female donor with breast cancer. Some clones in this sample may be carry-over from other donors' samples.

This clonotype was observed at least ten times. The chain joins TRBV6-5 to TRBJ2-7; TRBD2 matches 12 bases. This CDR3 has 17 amino acids. The V and J ends lost 0 bases and 2 bases, in that order; junction bases with no gene match: 5. Germline CDR1 reads MNHEY; CDR2 reads SVGAGI. The CDR3 spells CASSYSGLAGSAYEQYF. The CDR3 DNA reads TGTGCCAGCAGTTACTCTGGACTAGCGGGATCGGCCTACGAGCAGTACTTC.

This clonotype was picked up many times. The chain has TRBV7-6 and TRBJ1-2; D is possibly TRBD1 (6 bases). This CDR3 has 13 residues. Trimming took off 5 bases at V and 8 bases at J, with 15 bases between the two ends. The germline V gene has CDR1 SGHVS and CDR2 FNYEAQ. The CDR3 nucleotides read TGTGCCAGCAGCCCACAGGGTCTGGGAGGCTACACCTTC. Translated, it gives CASSPQGLGGYTF.

This clonotype was counted many times. Since the CDR3 does not end with the conserved phenylalanine or tryptophan, this likely comes from a read error. CDR3 loop: CASSLSTGVNAYEQYL. CDR3 sequence (DNA): TGTGCCAGCAGCCTATCGACAGGGGTGAATGCCTACGAGCAGTACCTC. This sequence joins TRBV7-9 and TRBJ2-7; 8 bases map to TRBD1. The germline V gene has CDR1 SEHNR and CDR2 FQNEAQ (reference sequence). The CDR3 is 16 residues long. The J segment lost 2 bases and the V segment lost 5 bases, leaving 11 bases of the junction unmatched.

This clonotype showed up many times. V usage is TRBV4-3 and J usage is TRBJ2-7; 8 bases match TRBD1. The CDR3 has 17 amino acids. V gave up 0 bases and J gave up 5 bases; unmatched junction bases: 12. Per the germline V gene, CDR1 is LGHNA and CDR2 is YSLEER. In DNA form, the CDR3 reads TGCGCCAGCAGCCAAGAATACTCAGGGGGCACACGGCACGAGCAGTACTTC. This encodes CASSQEYSGGTRHEQYF.

This clonotype was observed many times. The chain uses TRBV5-6 and TRBJ1-3; TRBD1 might be the D (6 bases). The V end was cut by 6 bases, the J end by 0 bases, with 10 bases between. CDR3 length equals 14 residues. Germline V gives CDR1 SGHDT, CDR2 YYEEEE. CDR3 in amino acids: CASTGQSSGNTIYF. CDR3 coding DNA: TGTGCCAGCACAGGACAGTCCTCTGGAAACACCATATATTTT.

Notes on this clonotype: A read error is possible here, since a much larger clone lies one base away. V gene TRBV6-1 combines with J gene TRBJ1-5; 7 nucleotides agree with TRBD1. The CDR3 extends over 14 amino acids. Germline V CDR1 and CDR2: MNHNS, SASEGT. Here the CDR3 reads CAGSEYRGDQPQHF. CDR3 in DNA: TGTGCCGGCAGTGAATACAGGGGAGATCAGCCCCAGCATTTT.

This clonotype was seen more than once but under ten times. The genes are TRBV27 and TRBJ1-5; a possible D gene is TRBD1 (5 bases). There are 15 residues in the CDR3. V lost 1 base and J 3 bases, leaving 10 bases between the germline ends. From germline, CDR1 is MNHEY and CDR2 SMNVEV (reference sequence). The CDR3 DNA sequence: TGTGCCAGCAGTTTATGGGGCAGAAACAATCAGCCCCAGCATTTT. The encoded protein is CASSLWGRNNQPQHF.

There are many counts of this clonotype. V usage is TRBV2 and J usage is TRBJ2-5; D gene unclear. This CDR3 spans 12 amino acids. The ends were cut back, 8 bases at V and 3 bases at J, with 10 bases in the middle. Germline CDR1 and CDR2: SNHLY and FYNNEI. For the CDR3, the DNA is TGTGCCAGCCGCCCCGGAGAAGAGACCCAGTACTTC. It is translated as CASRPGEETQYF.

This clonotype was seen at least ten times. The gene calls are TRBV7-9 and TRBJ2-1; D might be TRBD2 (6 bases). There are 14 residues in the CDR3. V gave up 5 bases and J gave up 6 bases, with 14 bases separating them. From germline, CDR1 is SEHNR and CDR2 FQNEAQ (reference sequence). For the CDR3, the DNA is TGTGCCAGCAGCGGCAGCCCCGGGGGCAATGAGCAGTTCTTC. Protein sequence: CASSGSPGGNEQFF.

The chain combines TRBV11-3 with TRBJ2-5; no reliable D call. The CDR3 sequence is 16 residues long. The V gene lost 2 bases and the J gene lost 2 bases, with 15 bases spanning the gap. Germline CDR1 and CDR2: SGHNT and YENEEA. The CDR3 DNA is TGTGCCAGCAGCTTAACCTGTGGGCTATGGCAAGAGACCCAGTACTTC. Protein: CASSLTCGLWQETQYF.